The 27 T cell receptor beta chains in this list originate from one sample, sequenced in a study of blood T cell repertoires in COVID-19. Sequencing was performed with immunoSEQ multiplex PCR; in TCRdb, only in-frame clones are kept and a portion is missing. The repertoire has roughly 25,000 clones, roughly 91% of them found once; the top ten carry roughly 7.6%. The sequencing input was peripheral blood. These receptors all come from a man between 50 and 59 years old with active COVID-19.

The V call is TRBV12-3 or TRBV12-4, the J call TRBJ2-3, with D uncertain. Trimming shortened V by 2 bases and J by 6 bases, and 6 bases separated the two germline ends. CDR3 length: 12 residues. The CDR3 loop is CASSLNEDTQYF. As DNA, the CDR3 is TGTGCCAGCAGTTTAAATGAGGATACGCAGTATTTT.

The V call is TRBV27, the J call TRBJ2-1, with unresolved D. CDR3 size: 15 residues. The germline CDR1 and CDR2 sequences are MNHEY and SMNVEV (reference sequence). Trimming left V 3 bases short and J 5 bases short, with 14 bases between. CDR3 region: CASSLLPADNNEQFF. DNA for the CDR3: TGTGCCAGCAGTTTGCTCCCGGCAGACAACAATGAGCAGTTCTTC.

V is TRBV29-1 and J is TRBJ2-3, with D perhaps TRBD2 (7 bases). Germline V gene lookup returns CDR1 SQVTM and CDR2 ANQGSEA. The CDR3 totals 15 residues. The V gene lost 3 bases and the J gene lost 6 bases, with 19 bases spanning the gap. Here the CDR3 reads CSVEGLRGGADTQYF. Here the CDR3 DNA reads TGCAGCGTTGAGGGTCTGAGGGGGGGCGCGGATACGCAGTATTTT.

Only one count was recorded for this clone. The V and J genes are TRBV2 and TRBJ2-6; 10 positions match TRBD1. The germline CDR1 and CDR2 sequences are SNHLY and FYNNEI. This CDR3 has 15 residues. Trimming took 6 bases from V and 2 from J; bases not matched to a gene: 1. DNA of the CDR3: TGTGCCAGCAGGGACAGGGGGACTGGGGCCAACGTCCTGACTTTC. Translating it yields CASRDRGTGANVLTF.

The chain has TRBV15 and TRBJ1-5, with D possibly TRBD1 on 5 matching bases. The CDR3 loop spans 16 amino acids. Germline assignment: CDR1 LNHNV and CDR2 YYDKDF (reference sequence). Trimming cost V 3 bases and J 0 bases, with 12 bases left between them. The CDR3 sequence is CATSRNLDSSNQPQHF. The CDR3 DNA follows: TGTGCCACCAGCAGGAACCTCGACAGTAGCAATCAGCCCCAGCATTTT.

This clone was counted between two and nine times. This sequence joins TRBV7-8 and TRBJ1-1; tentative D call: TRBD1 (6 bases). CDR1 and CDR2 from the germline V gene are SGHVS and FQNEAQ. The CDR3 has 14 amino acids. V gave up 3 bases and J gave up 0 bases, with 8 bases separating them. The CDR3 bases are TGTGCCAGCAGCTTTGACAGGATGAACACTGAAGCTTTCTTT. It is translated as CASSFDRMNTEAFF. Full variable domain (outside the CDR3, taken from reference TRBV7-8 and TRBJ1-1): GAGVSQSPRYKVAKRGQDVALRCDPISGHVSLFWYQQALGQGPEFLTYFQNEAQLDKSGLPSDRFFAERPEGSVSTLKIQRTQQEDSAVYLCASSFDRMNTEAFFGQGTRLTVV.

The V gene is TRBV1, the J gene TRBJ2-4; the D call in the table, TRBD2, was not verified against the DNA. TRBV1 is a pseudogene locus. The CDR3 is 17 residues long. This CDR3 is CTSSQDLYGSLFPGEYF. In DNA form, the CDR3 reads TGCACCAGCAGCCAAGATTTGTACGGGAGCCTGTTCCCTGGGGAGTACTTC.

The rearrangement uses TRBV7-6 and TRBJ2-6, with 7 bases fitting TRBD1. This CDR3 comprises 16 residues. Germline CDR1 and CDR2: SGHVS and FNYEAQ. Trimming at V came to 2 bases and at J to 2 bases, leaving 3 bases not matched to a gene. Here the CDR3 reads CASSLPDRAGANVLTF. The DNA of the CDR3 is TGTGCCAGCAGCTTACCAGACAGGGCTGGGGCCAACGTCCTGACTTTC. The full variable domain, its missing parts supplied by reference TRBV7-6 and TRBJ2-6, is GAGVSQSPRYKVTKRGQDVALRCDPISGHVSLYWYRQALGQGPEFLTYFNYEAQQDKSGLPNDRFSAERPEGSISTLTIQRTEQRDSAMYRCASSLPDRAGANVLTFGAGSRLTVL.

The CDR3 is CASSQDLGPPFGYTF. The CDR3 DNA sequence: TGTGCCAGCAGCCAAGATCTTGGGCCTCCGTTTGGCTACACCTTC. The V call is TRBV3-1 (or the pseudogene TRBV3-2), the J call TRBJ1-2, with unresolved D. The CDR3 spans 15 residues. V dropped 0 bases and J dropped 7 bases, with 15 bases sitting between them. Germline V CDR1 and CDR2: LGHDT, YNNKEL (reference sequence).

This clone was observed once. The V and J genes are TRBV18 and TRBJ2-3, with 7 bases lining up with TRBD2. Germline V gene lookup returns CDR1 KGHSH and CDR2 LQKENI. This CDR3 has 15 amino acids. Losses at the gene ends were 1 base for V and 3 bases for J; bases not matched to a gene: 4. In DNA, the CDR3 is TGTGCCAGCTCACCACGTGACGGGAGGACAGATACGCAGTATTTT. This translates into CASSPRDGRTDTQYF.

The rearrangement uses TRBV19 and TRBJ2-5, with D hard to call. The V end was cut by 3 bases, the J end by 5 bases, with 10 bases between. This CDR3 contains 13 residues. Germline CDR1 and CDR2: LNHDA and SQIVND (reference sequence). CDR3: CASSITARETQYF. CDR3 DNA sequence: TGTGCCAGTAGTATCACCGCCAGGGAGACCCAGTACTTC.

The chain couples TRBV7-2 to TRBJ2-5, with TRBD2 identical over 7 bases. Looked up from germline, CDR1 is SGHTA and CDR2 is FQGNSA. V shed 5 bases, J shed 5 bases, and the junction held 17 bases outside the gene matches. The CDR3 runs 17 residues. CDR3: CASSIWMVAGVRETQYF. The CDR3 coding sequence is TGTGCCAGCAGCATATGGATGGTGGCGGGAGTGAGGGAGACCCAGTACTTC.

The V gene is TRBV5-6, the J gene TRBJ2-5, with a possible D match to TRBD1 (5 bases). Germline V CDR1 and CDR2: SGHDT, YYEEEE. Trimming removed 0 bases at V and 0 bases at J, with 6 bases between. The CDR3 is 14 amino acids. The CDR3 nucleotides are TGTGCCAGCAGCTTGGCCAGGGACCAAGAGACCCAGTACTTC. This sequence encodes CASSLARDQETQYF.

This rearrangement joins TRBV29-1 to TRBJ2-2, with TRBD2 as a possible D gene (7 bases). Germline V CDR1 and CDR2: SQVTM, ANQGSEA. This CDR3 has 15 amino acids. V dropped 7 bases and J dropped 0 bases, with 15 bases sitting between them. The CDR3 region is CSGLGGAANTGELFF. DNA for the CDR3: TGCAGCGGACTTGGGGGGGCGGCGAACACCGGGGAGCTGTTTTTT.

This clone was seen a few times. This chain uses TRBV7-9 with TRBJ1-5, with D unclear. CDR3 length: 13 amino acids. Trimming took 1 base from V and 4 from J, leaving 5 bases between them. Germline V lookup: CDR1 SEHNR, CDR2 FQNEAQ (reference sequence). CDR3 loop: CASSLGRNQPQHF. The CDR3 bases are TGTGCCAGCAGCTTAGGTAGAAATCAGCCCCAGCATTTT.

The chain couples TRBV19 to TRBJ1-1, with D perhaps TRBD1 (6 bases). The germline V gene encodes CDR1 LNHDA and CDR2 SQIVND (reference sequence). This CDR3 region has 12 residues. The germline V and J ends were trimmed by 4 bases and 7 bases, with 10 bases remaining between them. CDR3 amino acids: CASSNRDDEAFF. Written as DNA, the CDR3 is TGTGCCAGTAGTAACAGGGATGATGAAGCTTTCTTT.

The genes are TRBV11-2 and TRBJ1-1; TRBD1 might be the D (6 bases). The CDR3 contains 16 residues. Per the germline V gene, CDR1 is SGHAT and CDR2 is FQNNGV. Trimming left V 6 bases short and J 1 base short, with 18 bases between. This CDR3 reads CASRGTRKHPNTEAFF. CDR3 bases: TGTGCCAGCAGGGGGACAAGGAAGCACCCGAACACTGAAGCTTTCTTT.

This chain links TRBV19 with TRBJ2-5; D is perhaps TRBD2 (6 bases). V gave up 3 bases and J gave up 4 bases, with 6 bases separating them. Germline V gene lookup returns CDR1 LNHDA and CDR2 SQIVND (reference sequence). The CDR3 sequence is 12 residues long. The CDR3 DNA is TGTGCCAGTAGTATGGGGGGAGAGACCCAGTACTTC. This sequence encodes CASSMGGETQYF.

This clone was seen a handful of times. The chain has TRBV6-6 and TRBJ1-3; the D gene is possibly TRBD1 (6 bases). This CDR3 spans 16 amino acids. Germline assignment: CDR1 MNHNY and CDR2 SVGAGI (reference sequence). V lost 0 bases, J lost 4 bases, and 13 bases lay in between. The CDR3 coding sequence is TGTGCCAGCAGTTACTCAACCAGGGGTTACGGAAACACCATATATTTT. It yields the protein CASSYSTRGYGNTIYF.

The CDR3 sequence is CASSLRPRGGEQYF. CDR3 DNA sequence: TGTGCCAGCAGCTTGCGTCCCAGGGGTGGCGAGCAGTACTTC. The rearrangement joins TRBV7-3 to TRBJ2-7, with D maybe TRBD1 (6 bases). The CDR3 length is 14 residues. V gave up 3 bases and J gave up 6 bases, with 15 bases separating them. The germline CDR1 and CDR2 sequences are SGHTA and FQGTGA.

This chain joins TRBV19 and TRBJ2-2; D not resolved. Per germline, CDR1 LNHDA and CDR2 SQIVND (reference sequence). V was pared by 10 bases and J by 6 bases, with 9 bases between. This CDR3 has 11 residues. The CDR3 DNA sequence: TGTGCCACCCGTTTTGCCGGGGAGCTGTTTTTT. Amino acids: CATRFAGELFF. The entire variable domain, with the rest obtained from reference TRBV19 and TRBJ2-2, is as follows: DGGITQSPKYLFRKEGQNVTLSCEQNLNHDAMYWYRQDPGQGLRLIYYSQIVNDFQKGDIAEGYSVSREKKESFPLTVTSAQKNPTAFYLCATRFAGELFFGEGSRLTVL.

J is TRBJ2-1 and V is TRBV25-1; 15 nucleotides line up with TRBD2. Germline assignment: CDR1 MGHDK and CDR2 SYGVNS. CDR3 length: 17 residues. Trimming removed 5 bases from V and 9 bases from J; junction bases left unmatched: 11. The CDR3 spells CASSWTSGRATRGEQFF. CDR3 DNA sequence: TGTGCCAGCAGTTGGACTAGCGGGAGGGCCACGAGGGGTGAGCAGTTCTTC.

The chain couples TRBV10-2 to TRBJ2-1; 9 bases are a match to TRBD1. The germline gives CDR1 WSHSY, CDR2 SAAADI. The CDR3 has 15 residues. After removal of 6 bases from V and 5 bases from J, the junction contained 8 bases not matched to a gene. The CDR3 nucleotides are TGCGCCAGCAGCAACGGGGACAGGGTAAACAATGAGCAGTTCTTC. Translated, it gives CASSNGDRVNNEQFF.

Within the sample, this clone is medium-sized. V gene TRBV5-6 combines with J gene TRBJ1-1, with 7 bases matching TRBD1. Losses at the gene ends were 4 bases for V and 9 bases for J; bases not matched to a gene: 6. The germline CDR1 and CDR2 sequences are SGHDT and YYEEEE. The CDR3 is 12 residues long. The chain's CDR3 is CASSQGTAKAFF. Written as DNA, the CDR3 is TGTGCCAGCAGCCAAGGGACAGCTAAAGCTTTCTTT.

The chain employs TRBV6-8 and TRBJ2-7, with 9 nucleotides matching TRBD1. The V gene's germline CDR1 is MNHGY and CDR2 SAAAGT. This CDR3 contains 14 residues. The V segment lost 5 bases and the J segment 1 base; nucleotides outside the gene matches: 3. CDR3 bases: TGTGCCAGCAGTCGGGGACAGGGTTCCTACGAGCAGTACGTC. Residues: CASSRGQGSYEQYV.

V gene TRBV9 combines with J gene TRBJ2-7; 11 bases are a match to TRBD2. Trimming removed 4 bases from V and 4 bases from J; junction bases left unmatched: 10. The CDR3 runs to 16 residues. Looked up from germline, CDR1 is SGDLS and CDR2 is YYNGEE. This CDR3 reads CASSPFATSGIYEQYV. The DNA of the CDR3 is TGTGCCAGCAGCCCCTTCGCGACTAGCGGGATTTACGAGCAGTACGTC.

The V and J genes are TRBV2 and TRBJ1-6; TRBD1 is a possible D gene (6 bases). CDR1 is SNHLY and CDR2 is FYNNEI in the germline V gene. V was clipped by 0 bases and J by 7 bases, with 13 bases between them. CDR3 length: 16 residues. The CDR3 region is CASSEAAGGANSPLHF. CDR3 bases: TGTGCCAGCAGTGAAGCGGCGGGGGGGGCGAATTCACCCCTCCACTTT. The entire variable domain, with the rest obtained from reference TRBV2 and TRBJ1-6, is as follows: EPEVTQTPSHQVTQMGQEVILRCVPISNHLYFYWYRQILGQKVEFLVSFYNNEISEKSEIFDDQFSVERPDGSNFTLKIRSTKLEDSAMYFCASSEAAGGANSPLHFGNGTRLTVT.